This T cell receptor (beta chain) derives from a study of blood T cell repertoires in COVID-19. Overall study: T cells, B-cell-depleted T cells, or PBMCs provided the cDNA or gDNA that served as material.

Original handling: Researchers report that nucleated cell counts were estimated from reference gene primer amplification. Sequenced by immunoSEQ multiplex PCR; TCRdb stores in-frame clones only, minus some. V, J and clone size are those of that table, while D and trimming were read from the DNA. Among under 130,000 clones listed, 75% to 85% were seen once. The CDR3 consists of 14 residues. Trimming stripped 4 bases from V and 5 bases from J, with 15 bases between. Germline-derived CDR1 and CDR2 are SGHRS and YFSETQ. The clonotype was recovered from a woman in her sixties or seventies with acute or convalescent COVID-19. The V gene is TRBV5-1, the J gene TRBJ2-5; D is possibly TRBD2 (6 bases). Sequencing used peripheral blood. CDR3 DNA: TGCGCCAGCAGCCCGGAGGGACTGGGGGAGACCCAGTACTTC. Protein: CASSPEGLGETQYF.